This is a list of T cell receptor beta chains from one sample in a study of blood T cell repertoires in COVID-19. Some clones are missing from TCRdb's copy, which holds only in-frame ones; the method was immunoSEQ multiplex PCR. The profile shows some 7,800 clones, roughly 83% of them singletons. Sequenced input: peripheral blood. The receptors derive from a woman aged 60-75 years with active COVID-19. Both conserved end residues are part of each CDR3. The order of the fields is CDR3 protein, CDR3 DNA, D gene, J gene, clone size, V gene. A D gene is named only where the DNA matches it firmly. Clone size is not always given. Where it is, it says once, few, many or a class for expanded clones.

CDR3: CASSPSNSGANVLTF
DNA: TGTGCCAGCTCCCCCAGTAACTCTGGGGCCAACGTCCTGACTTTC
D: -
J: TRBJ2-6
size: -
V: TRBV18

CDR3: CASVRESTDTQYF
DNA: TGTGCCAGCGTACGGGAATCCACAGATACGCAGTATTTT
D: -
J: TRBJ2-3
size: -
V: TRBV6-6

CDR3: CAIAPDRGGDEQFF
DNA: TGTGCCATCGCCCCGGACAGGGGGGGCGATGAGCAGTTCTTC
D: TRBD1
J: TRBJ2-1
size: few
V: TRBV10-3

CDR3: CASSFVEAGELFF
DNA: TGTGCCAGCAGTTTCGTCGAGGCCGGGGAGCTGTTTTTT
D: -
J: TRBJ2-2
size: -
V: TRBV27

CDR3: CASSAEAVETQYF
DNA: TGTGCCAGCAGCGCCGAGGCGGTAGAGACCCAGTACTTC
D: -
J: TRBJ2-5
size: -
V: TRBV9

CDR3: CASRPPGGNNGYTF
DNA: TGTGCCAGCAGACCCCCGGGGGGAAATAATGGCTACACCTTC
D: -
J: TRBJ1-2
size: -
V: TRBV6-5

CDR3: CASSQNRQGPDYGYTF
DNA: TGTGCCAGCAGCCAAAACCGACAGGGCCCTGACTATGGCTACACCTTC
D: TRBD1
J: TRBJ1-2
size: -
V: TRBV9

CDR3: CASTGVYTEAFF
DNA: TGTGCCAGCACGGGAGTATACACTGAAGCTTTCTTT
D: -
J: TRBJ1-1
size: -
V: TRBV28

CDR3: CASSDPGGNQPQHF
DNA: TGTGCCAGCAGTGACCCAGGTGGCAATCAGCCCCAGCATTTT
D: -
J: TRBJ1-5
size: once
V: TRBV6-1

CDR3: CASRGDFSLNEQFF
DNA: TGTGCCAGCCGGGGGGACTTCAGCCTCAATGAGCAGTTCTTC
D: TRBD2
J: TRBJ2-1
size: -
V: TRBV28

CDR3: CASDSGGAGSYEQYF
DNA: TGTGCCAGCGATAGCGGGGGGGCCGGGTCCTACGAGCAGTACTTC
D: TRBD2
J: TRBJ2-7
size: -
V: TRBV6-5

CDR3: CSVTEGQGNTGELFF
DNA: TGCAGCGTTACTGAGGGACAGGGGAACACCGGGGAGCTGTTTTTT
D: TRBD1
J: TRBJ2-2
size: -
V: TRBV29-1

CDR3: CASSYSINYGYTF
DNA: TGTGCCAGCAGTTACAGCATTAACTATGGCTACACCTTC
D: -
J: TRBJ1-2
size: -
V: TRBV6-2/TRBV6-3

CDR3: CASSFSLGLSPQHF
DNA: TGTGCCAGCAGTTTCAGTTTGGGACTCTCGCCCCAGCATTTT
D: -
J: TRBJ1-5
size: few
V: TRBV6-6

CDR3: CASSFFSGGRTDTQYF
DNA: TGTGCCAGCAGTTTCTTTAGCGGGGGCCGCACAGATACGCAGTATTTT
D: TRBD2
J: TRBJ2-3
size: -
V: TRBV27

CDR3: CASSLPPADGELFF
DNA: TGTGCCAGCAGCCTCCCCCCCGCGGACGGGGAGCTGTTTTTT
D: -
J: TRBJ2-2
size: -
V: TRBV7-9

CDR3: CASSLESGGWYTQYF
DNA: TGTGCCAGCAGCTTGGAAAGCGGGGGGTGGTATACGCAGTATTTT
D: TRBD2
J: TRBJ2-3
size: -
V: TRBV5-6

CDR3: CASSSLPDSHATDTQYF
DNA: TGTGCCAGCAGCTCCTTACCCGACAGCCACGCCACAGATACGCAGTATTTT
D: -
J: TRBJ2-3
size: -
V: TRBV7-9

CDR3: CASSPGQGWTEAFF
DNA: TGTGCCAGCAGCCCTGGACAGGGGTGGACTGAAGCTTTCTTT
D: TRBD1
J: TRBJ1-1
size: -
V: TRBV6-6

CDR3: CASSKTGQGQETQYF
DNA: TGTGCCAGTAGTAAAACGGGACAGGGACAAGAGACCCAGTACTTC
D: TRBD1
J: TRBJ2-5
size: -
V: TRBV19

CDR3: CASSQARTSGVAGGDTQYF
DNA: TGTGCCAGCAGCCAAGCTCGGACTAGCGGGGTCGCGGGGGGGGATACGCAGTATTTT
D: TRBD2
J: TRBJ2-3
size: -
V: TRBV4-2

CDR3: CASRRTGIEKLFF
DNA: TGTGCCAGCAGGCGGACAGGGATCGAAAAACTGTTTTTT
D: TRBD1
J: TRBJ1-4
size: -
V: TRBV6-5

CDR3: CAHGGGPQETQYF
DNA: TGTGCCCATGGAGGGGGCCCCCAAGAGACCCAGTACTTC
D: -
J: TRBJ2-5
size: -
V: TRBV30

CDR3: CSAPPATGYGYTF
DNA: TGCAGCGCCCCCCCGGCCACGGGCTATGGCTACACCTTC
D: -
J: TRBJ1-2
size: -
V: TRBV29-1

CDR3: CASISTGGCEKLFF
DNA: TGTGCCAGCATTTCTACAGGGGGGTGTGAAAAACTGTTTTTT
D: -
J: TRBJ1-4
size: -
V: TRBV21-1

CDR3: CASSRDRETEAFF
DNA: TGTGCCAGCAGCCGTGACAGGGAAACTGAAGCTTTCTTT
D: TRBD1
J: TRBJ1-1
size: -
V: TRBV7-3

CDR3: CASSRGAGALSGYTF
DNA: TGTGCCAGCAGTCGTGGGGCAGGGGCGTTGAGTGGCTACACCTTC
D: -
J: TRBJ1-2
size: -
V: TRBV28

CDR3: CASRGGEFYGYTF
DNA: TGTGCCAGTAGGGGAGGAGAGTTCTATGGCTACACCTTC
D: -
J: TRBJ1-2
size: -
V: TRBV19

CDR3: CASSLPPGGGFF
DNA: TGTGCCAGCAGTTTACCACCCGGGGGAGGTTTCTTT
D: -
J: TRBJ1-1
size: -
V: TRBV28

CDR3: CASSRGRDQPQHF
DNA: TGTGCCAGCAGCCGGGGAAGGGATCAGCCCCAGCATTTT
D: -
J: TRBJ1-5
size: few
V: TRBV28

CDR3: CASSIGTSGGFYNEQFF
DNA: TGTGCCAGTAGTATAGGGACTAGCGGGGGCTTTTACAATGAGCAGTTCTTC
D: TRBD2
J: TRBJ2-1
size: -
V: TRBV19

CDR3: CASSLFLGDRAFYGYTF
DNA: TGTGCCAGCAGCTTATTTTTAGGGGACAGGGCTTTCTATGGCTACACCTTC
D: TRBD1
J: TRBJ1-2
size: -
V: TRBV7-9

CDR3: CASSLGGNSPLHF
DNA: TGTGCCAGCAGCTTAGGAGGAAATTCACCCCTCCACTTT
D: -
J: TRBJ1-6
size: -
V: TRBV11-3

CDR3: CASSAHAGTGEETQYF
DNA: TGTGCCAGCAGTGCCCATGCCGGGACAGGGGAAGAGACCCAGTACTTC
D: TRBD1
J: TRBJ2-5
size: -
V: TRBV25-1

CDR3: CASSETGDSGYTF
DNA: TGTGCCAGCAGTGAGACAGGGGATTCTGGCTACACCTTC
D: TRBD1
J: TRBJ1-2
size: -
V: TRBV2

CDR3: CAWRSLEGSYEQYF
DNA: TGTGCCTGGAGGTCGTTGGAGGGGTCCTACGAGCAGTACTTC
D: -
J: TRBJ2-7
size: -
V: TRBV30

CDR3: CAWRGLGGGTEAFF
DNA: TGTGCCTGGAGAGGCCTCGGGGGGGGGACTGAAGCTTTCTTT
D: -
J: TRBJ1-1
size: few
V: TRBV30

CDR3: CAISSGNEQYF
DNA: TGTGCCATCAGTTCAGGGAACGAGCAGTACTTC
D: -
J: TRBJ2-7
size: medium-sized
V: TRBV10-3

CDR3: CASSYPLRVDEQYF
DNA: TGTGCCAGCAGTTACCCCCTCCGGGTTGACGAGCAGTACTTC
D: -
J: TRBJ2-7
size: few
V: TRBV6-2/TRBV6-3

CDR3: CASSLSTGGAGQPQHF
DNA: TGTGCCAGCAGTCTCAGTACAGGGGGCGCAGGTCAGCCCCAGCATTTT
D: TRBD1
J: TRBJ1-5
size: few
V: TRBV7-9

CDR3: CASSLGTGVDTQYF
DNA: TGTGCCAGCAGCTTAGGGACAGGGGTCGATACGCAGTATTTT
D: TRBD1
J: TRBJ2-3
size: -
V: TRBV7-2

CDR3: CASSQDEDSLTYEQYF
DNA: TGTGCCAGCAGCCAAGATGAAGACAGCTTAACCTACGAGCAGTACTTC
D: -
J: TRBJ2-7
size: -
V: TRBV4-2

CDR3: CASSVGQGGLNTEAFF
DNA: TGCGCCAGCAGCGTAGGACAGGGTGGCTTGAACACTGAAGCTTTCTTT
D: TRBD1
J: TRBJ1-1
size: -
V: TRBV5-1

CDR3: CASSPPRGEQYF
DNA: TGTGCCAGCAGCCCCCCCCGGGGGGAGCAGTACTTC
D: -
J: TRBJ2-7
size: -
V: TRBV7-8

CDR3: CAISELSSTEAFF
DNA: TGTGCCATCAGTGAGCTGTCGTCCACTGAAGCTTTCTTT
D: -
J: TRBJ1-1
size: -
V: TRBV10-3

CDR3: CATSRENRGDFGYTF
DNA: TGTGCCACCAGCAGAGAAAACAGGGGGGATTTTGGCTACACCTTC
D: TRBD1
J: TRBJ1-2
size: few
V: TRBV15

CDR3: CASSQDLEKSMNTEAFF
DNA: TGTGCCAGCAGCCAAGATCTGGAGAAATCAATGAACACTGAAGCTTTCTTT
D: -
J: TRBJ1-1
size: few
V: TRBV4-2

CDR3: CASTNPKGQGATDTQYF
DNA: TGTGCCAGTACCAATCCAAAGGGACAGGGGGCCACAGATACGCAGTATTTT
D: TRBD1
J: TRBJ2-3
size: -
V: TRBV19

CDR3: CASSEMGRMGTSHANEQFF
DNA: TGCGCCAGCAGTGAGATGGGGAGGATGGGGACTAGCCATGCCAATGAGCAGTTCTTC
D: TRBD2
J: TRBJ2-1
size: -
V: TRBV10-2

CDR3: CASSYDRNTEAFF
DNA: TGTGCCAGCAGTTACGACAGGAACACTGAAGCTTTCTTT
D: -
J: TRBJ1-1
size: -
V: TRBV6-2/TRBV6-3

CDR3: CASSWRQPKGALNTEAFF
DNA: TGTGCCAGCAGTTGGCGTCAACCCAAGGGGGCCTTGAACACTGAAGCTTTCTTT
D: TRBD1
J: TRBJ1-1
size: -
V: TRBV6-2/TRBV6-3

CDR3: CASSPSSGGGPETQYF
DNA: TGTGCCAGCAGCCCATCTAGCGGGGGGGGGCCGGAGACCCAGTACTTC
D: TRBD2
J: TRBJ2-5
size: -
V: TRBV5-4

CDR3: CASSLNRNTEAFF
DNA: TGTGCCAGCAGTTTGAACAGGAACACTGAAGCTTTCTTT
D: -
J: TRBJ1-1
size: -
V: TRBV27

CDR3: CASSEGGDGYTF
DNA: TGTGCCAGCAGTGAAGGCGGGGATGGCTACACCTTC
D: -
J: TRBJ1-2
size: few
V: TRBV2

CDR3: CASSLRVGLWTQYF
DNA: TGTGCCAGCAGCTTAAGGGTGGGGCTATGGACCCAGTACTTC
D: -
J: TRBJ2-5
size: once
V: TRBV7-9